This TCR beta chain is from a study of blood T cell repertoires in COVID-19. Overall study: Acute-phase and convalescent COVID-19 samples originated in the United States, Italy and Spain.

J gave up 3 bases and V 5 bases, and 16 bases lay outside the gene matches. The CDR3 has 17 amino acids. Germline V gene sequence: CDR1 LNHDA, CDR2 SQIVND (reference sequence). Source study methods: Cell counts per sample came from amplifying reference gene primers. Clones were sequenced by immunoSEQ multiplex PCR, and TCRdb holds only the in-frame ones, with some missing. V, J and clone size were drawn from that table, and D and trimming were deduced from the DNA. This sample has under 200,000 clones, with around 81% found just once. The chain recombines TRBV19 with TRBJ2-7; the match to TRBD1 covers 7 bases. This sequence was found in a human donor with acute or convalescent COVID-19. The donor label of this sample is uncertain. Specimen: peripheral blood. The CDR3 DNA reads TGTGCCAGTAGTCCCGGGACAGTTGCCATTGGGCTCTACGAGCAGTACTTC. Its protein is CASSPGTVAIGLYEQYF.